The rows below give T cell receptor beta chains drawn from one sample of a study of human T cells and chemical hapten exposure. Each CDR3 protein is one row after TCRdb ran MiXCR on the RACE reads. This sample has tens of thousands of distinct CDR3 sequences, with approximately 7% found just once. This sample comprised whole blood, obtained in connection with sensitization to the hapten diphenylcyclopropenone (DPC). These receptors were taken from a woman under 40 with alopecia areata. Some clones in this sample may be carry-over from other donors' samples. Both conserved end residues are part of each CDR3. A D gene is named only where the DNA matches it firmly. A row's size may be missing; if present it is once, few, many or a size class.

j_gene | v_gene | abundance | d_gene | CDR3nt | CDR3aa
TRBJ1-1 | TRBV30 | NA | NA | TGTGCCTGGGGAACTAGTCCTAACACTGAAGCTTTCTTT | CAWGTSPNTEAFF
TRBJ1-1 | TRBV7-9 | many | NA | TGTGCCAGCAGCCCCTCTTCGGGGATAGGCCCAAAAGCTTTCTTT | CASSPSSGIGPKAFF
TRBJ1-5 | TRBV6-2/TRBV6-3 | NA | NA | TGTGCCAGCAGTTATCCAGGGATGGATCAGCCCCAGCATTTT | CASSYPGMDQPQHF
TRBJ2-7 | TRBV12-3/TRBV12-4 | many | NA | TGTGCCAGCAGTTTAGAGTTTAGGACTGAGCAGTACTTC | CASSLEFRTEQYF
TRBJ2-7 | TRBV7-9 | few | TRBD1 | TGTGCCAGCAGCTTATCAGGGGGCAGATACGAGCAGTACTTC | CASSLSGGRYEQYF
TRBJ2-1 | TRBV11-2 | NA | NA | TGTGCCAGCAGCTTCGCAGTTTACAATGAGCAGTTCTTC | CASSFAVYNEQFF
TRBJ2-3 | TRBV14 | NA | NA | TGTGCCAGCAGCCAAGATATAATGATCGATACGCAGTATTTT | CASSQDIMIDTQYF
TRBJ1-1 | TRBV20-1 | few | NA | TGCAGTGCAAGGGGGGGAGACAGTACTGAAGCTTTCTTT | CSARGGDSTEAFF
TRBJ2-3 | TRBV5-1 | NA | NA | TGCGCCAGCAGCTTGTTGGCTAGCACAGATACGCAGTATTTT | CASSLLASTDTQYF
TRBJ2-3 | TRBV20-1 | few | TRBD2 | TGCAGTGCTAGACCCCTCTCCCGACTAGCGGGGGCCACAGATACGCAGTATTTT | CSARPLSRLAGATDTQYF
TRBJ1-1 | TRBV6-6 | many | TRBD1 | TGTGCCAGCAGTCCCCTCGGACAGGGGGCGCCGGAAGCTTTCTTT | CASSPLGQGAPEAFF
TRBJ2-3 | TRBV6-2/TRBV6-3 | many | NA | TGTGCCAGCAGTGCCGGGCTACATCATAGCACAGATACGCAGTATTTT | CASSAGLHHSTDTQYF
TRBJ2-3 | TRBV19 | many | TRBD2 | TGTGCCAGTAGTAGTTTATCGGGGGGACCAGATACGCAGTATTTT | CASSSLSGGPDTQYF
TRBJ2-7 | TRBV9 | many | NA | TGTGCCAGCAGCGTAGGAGGAAACTCCTACGAGCAGTACTTC | CASSVGGNSYEQYF
TRBJ2-1 | TRBV10-3 | many | TRBD1 | TGTGCCATCAGGGGACAGGGTTCCCACAATGAGCAGTTCTTC | CAIRGQGSHNEQFF
TRBJ2-3 | TRBV3-1 | many | NA | TGTGCCAGCACCATCTCCGGTCTTGCAGATACGCAGTATTTT | CASTISGLADTQYF
TRBJ2-7 | TRBV27 | NA | NA | TGTGCCAGCGGCACAGGGGAGGGCCCCTACGAGCAGTACTTC | CASGTGEGPYEQYF
TRBJ1-4 | TRBV24-1 | few | NA | TGTGCCACGCGAACGGCTTGCAATGAAAAACTGTTTTTT | CATRTACNEKLFF
TRBJ2-4 | TRBV6-1 | many | TRBD1 | TGTGCCAGCAGTGAGGGACAGGGCACCATTCAGTACTTC | CASSEGQGTIQYF
TRBJ2-7 | TRBV29-1 | few | TRBD2 | TGCAGCGGGGGAGGGGCTGGTGAAGAGCAGTACTTC | CSGGGAGEEQYF
TRBJ1-1 | TRBV10-3 | many | NA | TGTGCCATCAGTGAGTCGACCAGGGAAGGGACTGAAGCTTTCTTT | CAISESTREGTEAFF
TRBJ2-3 | TRBV7-8 | NA | TRBD1 | TGTGCCAGCAGCTCACTCCAACGGACAGGGGGAAATGCAGATACGCAGTATTTT | CASSSLQRTGGNADTQYF
TRBJ1-5 | TRBV6-6 | NA | NA | TGTGCCAGCAGTCCACCCCTTGGTAGGGACGATCAGCCCCAGCATTTT | CASSPPLGRDDQPQHF
TRBJ2-3 | TRBV6-5 | few | TRBD2 | TGTGCCAGCAGTTACGTCTCTAGCGGGGGGGGGAGGGATACGCAGTATTTT | CASSYVSSGGGRDTQYF
TRBJ2-2 | TRBV5-4 | NA | TRBD1 | TGTGCCAGCAGCTTAAACCCGGGACAGGGAACCGGGGAGCTGTTTTTT | CASSLNPGQGTGELFF
TRBJ2-2 | TRBV11-3 | many | TRBD1 | TGTGCCAGCGGGACAGGGAACACCGGGGAGCTGTTTTTT | CASGTGNTGELFF
TRBJ1-1 | TRBV5-1 | NA | NA | TGCGCCAGCAGCCCGGAAGTGTTTGGCAGTTTGAACACTGAAGCTTTCTTT | CASSPEVFGSLNTEAFF
TRBJ2-5 | TRBV7-2 | many | NA | TGTGCCAGCAGCTTATACCGGGGGGCGCCGGTCAGAGAGACCCAGTACTTC | CASSLYRGAPVRETQYF